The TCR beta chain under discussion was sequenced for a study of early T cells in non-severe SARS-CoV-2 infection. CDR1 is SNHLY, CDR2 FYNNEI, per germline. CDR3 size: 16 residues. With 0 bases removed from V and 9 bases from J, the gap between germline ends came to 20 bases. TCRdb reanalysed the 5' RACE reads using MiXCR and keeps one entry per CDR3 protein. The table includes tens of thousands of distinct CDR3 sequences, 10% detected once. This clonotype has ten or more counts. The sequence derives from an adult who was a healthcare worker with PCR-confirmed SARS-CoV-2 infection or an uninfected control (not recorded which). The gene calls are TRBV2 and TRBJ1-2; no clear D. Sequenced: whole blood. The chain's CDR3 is CASSEANRALIQSYTF. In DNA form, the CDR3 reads TGTGCCAGCAGTGAAGCGAACCGGGCCCTGATTCAGAGCTACACCTTC.